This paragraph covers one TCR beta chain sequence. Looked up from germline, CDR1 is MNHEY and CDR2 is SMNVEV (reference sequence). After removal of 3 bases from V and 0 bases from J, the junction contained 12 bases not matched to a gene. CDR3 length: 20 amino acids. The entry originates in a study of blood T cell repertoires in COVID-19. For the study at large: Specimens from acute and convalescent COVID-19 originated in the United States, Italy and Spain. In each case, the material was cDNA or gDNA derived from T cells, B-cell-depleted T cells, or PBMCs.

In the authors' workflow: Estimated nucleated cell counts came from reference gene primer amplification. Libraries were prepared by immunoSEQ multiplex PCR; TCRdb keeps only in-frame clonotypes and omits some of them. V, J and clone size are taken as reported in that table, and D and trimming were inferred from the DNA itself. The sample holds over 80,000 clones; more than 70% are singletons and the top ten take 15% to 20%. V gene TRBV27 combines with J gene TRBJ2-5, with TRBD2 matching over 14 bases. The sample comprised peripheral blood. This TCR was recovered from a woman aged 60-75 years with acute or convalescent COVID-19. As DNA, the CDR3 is TGTGCCAGCAGTTTTCGGTGGACTAGCGGGAGGCTCTGGGACCAAGAGACCCAGTACTTC. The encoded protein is CASSFRWTSGRLWDQETQYF.